The rows below give T cell receptor beta chains drawn from one sample of a study of blood T cell repertoires in COVID-19. Clones were sequenced by immunoSEQ multiplex PCR, and TCRdb holds only the in-frame ones, with some missing. The table records approximately 240,000 clones, 80% to 90% of them present only once. Source material: peripheral blood. The receptors come from a woman in her thirties or forties who had recovered from COVID-19. The CDR3 runs from the conserved cysteine through the conserved F or W. The D gene is left open where the match is weak. Clone size is not always given. Where it is, it says once, few, many or a class for expanded clones.

>.|TRBJ2-2|.|TRBV5-6
CASVEAGELFF
TGTGCCAGCGTCGAGGCCGGGGAGCTGTTTTTT
>once|TRBJ1-3|TRBD1|TRBV4-1
CASSEDQGASGNTIYF
TGCGCCAGCAGCGAGGACCAGGGGGCCTCTGGAAACACCATATATTTT
>.|TRBJ2-5|.|TRBV21-1
CASSKVGRGRFGKETQYF
TGTGCCAGCAGCAAAGTAGGGCGGGGAAGATTTGGAAAAGAGACCCAGTACTTC
>.|TRBJ1-1|.|TRBV20-1
CSASNPMNTEAFF
TGCAGTGCTAGTAATCCTATGAACACTGAAGCTTTCTTT
>.|TRBJ1-5|TRBD1|TRBV12-3/TRBV12-4
CASRGQGNQPQHF
TGTGCCAGCAGGGGACAGGGCAATCAGCCCCAGCATTTT
>.|TRBJ2-1|TRBD1|TRBV12-3/TRBV12-4
CASRQTQGNEQFF
TGTGCCAGCAGACAAACACAGGGGAATGAGCAGTTCTTC
>many|TRBJ1-1|.|TRBV5-1
CASSLSPGNEAFF
TGCGCCAGCAGCTTGTCTCCGGGAAATGAAGCTTTCTTT
>.|TRBJ1-1|.|TRBV18
CASSPTTGLHTEAFF
TGTGCCAGCTCACCTACGACAGGTTTGCACACTGAAGCTTTCTTT
>.|TRBJ2-5|.|TRBV4-3
CASSQVGGGETQYF
TGCGCCAGCAGCCAAGTTGGTGGCGGGGAGACCCAGTACTTC
>once|TRBJ1-1|.|TRBV18
CASSPGTGRGTEAFF
TGTGCCAGCTCACCCGGGACGGGAAGGGGGACTGAAGCTTTCTTT
>.|TRBJ1-1|.|TRBV19
CASNYDTEAFF
TGTGCCAGTAACTACGACACTGAAGCTTTCTTT
>.|TRBJ1-4|.|TRBV30
CAWSVGQANEKLFF
TGTGCCTGGAGTGTAGGTCAGGCTAATGAAAAACTGTTTTTT
>once|TRBJ1-2|.|TRBV4-3
CASSQELGASNYGYTF
TGCGCCAGCAGCCAAGAATTAGGGGCCTCTAACTATGGCTACACCTTC
>.|TRBJ2-5|TRBD2|TRBV5-1
CASSYSGDQETQYF
TGCGCCAGCAGCTATAGCGGGGACCAAGAGACCCAGTACTTC
>.|TRBJ2-3|.|TRBV6-6
CASSLSTDTQYF
TGTGCCAGCAGCCTGTCCACAGATACGCAGTATTTT